This paragraph covers one TCR beta chain sequence. Its binding antigen is unknown. Base-call qualities are not available, and no considerably larger clone is one nucleotide away. The entry originates in a study of Ad26.COV2.S vaccination and SARS-CoV-2 variants (TCRdb year 2021). For the wider study: Vaccine-arm donors were drawn from COV1001, a multicentre, randomized, double-blind, placebo-controlled phase I-IIa trial of Ad26.COV2.S in healthy adults. Dosing of Ad26.COV2.S was intramuscular, at either 5x10^10 or 1x10^11 viral particles, delivered as one shot or as two shots spaced 56 days apart. TCRbeta repertoire sequencing was used to assess the specificity and breadth of SARS-CoV-2-reactive T cell receptors after Ad26.COV2.S vaccination. The TCR-sequenced set comprised approximately 30 samples: approximately 20 Ad26.COV2.S vaccine recipients, 5 placebo recipients and 8 SARS-CoV-2 convalescent individuals. Trial participants were randomized into five groups of five, in which low-dose or high-dose Ad26.COV2.S was given once or twice, or placebo was given on both occasions. Investigators remained blinded to trial group allocation during experiments and outcome assessment.

The CDR3 numbers 18 residues from cysteine through phenylalanine. The read is trimmed to its CDR3 DNA, 54 bases read in frame from base 1. V loses 4 bases of germline sequence and J loses 5 bases, and the interval between the two ends is 27 bases. CDR1 MNHNS and CDR2 SASEGT are derived from the germline V gene. This sample's treatment or condition label indicates: about 20 received Ad26.COV2.S at low or high dose, single or two shots; a few received placebo; per-sample allocation not given. For vaccine and placebo recipients, repertoires were sequenced using samples collected on day 63 after the first injection. Cohort 1b enrolled around 24 adults aged 18-55 years at a single site in Boston, USA, between 29 July and 7 August 2020. Ad26.COV2.S was a replication-incompetent adenovirus type 26 vector expressing a prefusion-stabilized SARS-CoV-2 spike protein from the original Wuhan strain. The full study reports these points: Ad26.COV2.S recipients had higher spike-specific TCR breadth than placebo recipients (P = 0.0014). After vaccination, spike-specific CD8+ and CD4+ T cell responses were reported to show substantial breadth. It was noted by the authors that total T cell responses may have been underestimated by the TCR breadth and depth analyses. The study lacked the statistical power to compare responses across vaccine doses or regimens. Vaccine and placebo recipients had comparable non-spike TCR breadth, which fits with the vaccine containing only spike.

TCRbeta CDR3 regions were sequenced with the immunoSEQ Assay. After extraction, genomic DNA underwent amplification by bias-controlled multiplex PCR, followed by high-throughput sequencing. Turning to the authors' computational methods: To quantify the absolute abundance of every unique TCRbeta CDR3 region, sequences were collapsed and filtered. Usable DNA was measured by amplifying reference genes present in all nucleated cells, and TCRbeta template counts were normalized to that usable DNA to estimate T cell fraction. Repertoire TCRs were annotated as SARS-CoV-2-specific by exact matching of V gene, CDR3 amino acid sequence and J gene to a known reactive TCR set. The reference SARS-CoV-2 TCR set was derived from MIRA and filtered for enrichment in COVID-19-positive ImmuneCODE repertoires, a step that removed public or cross-reactive TCRs. Based on the MIRA antigens, annotated TCRs were further analysed at the level of specific ORF or position within ORF. Depth was the summed frequency of annotated unique rearrangements, while breadth was defined as annotated unique rearrangements over total unique productive rearrangements. Two-sided Wilcoxon rank-sum tests were applied when comparing TCR breadth between groups. This is the immuneACCESS table as TCRdb keeps it, with only in-frame sequences that have V and J called. A part of the clones is gone; compared with another copy, unresolved V genes explain less than half, and the rest is unexplained. V and J calls and clone size are those listed in that table; D and trimming were worked out from the DNA. The sample yields approximately 300,000 clones; around 84% were counted once. The ten largest clones take up 1.5% to 2.5% of the sample.

The input for sequencing was peripheral blood, taken in a trial of Ad26.COV2.S vaccine versus placebo. The TCR was taken from a person between 18 and 65 years old who received the Ad26.COV2.S COVID-19 vaccine or a placebo. The chain employs TRBV6-1 and TRBJ2-7; the D gene could be either TRBD1 or TRBD2, each agreeing at 5 bases. The DNA sequence is as follows: TGTGCCAGCAGTGCCCGGGCGTCCGGGACCATCTTTGGCCACGAGCAGTACTTC. The translation is CASSARASGTIFGHEQYF.